The 8 T cell receptor beta chains listed next were all sequenced from one sample in a study of shared clonotypes between healthy human individuals. Using immunoSEQ multiplex PCR, the repertoire was profiled, and TCRdb retains in-frame clones only, with some absent. Here the sample spans hundreds of thousands of clones, approximately 79% being singletons. The specimen sequenced was memory CD4+ T cells sorted from blood. The subset was: CD45RA-negative fraction. The receptor set was obtained from a woman aged 25 to 39 in good health.

Comment on this clone: The sample has other DNA sequences that encode this CDR3 too. The V and J genes are TRBV28 and TRBJ1-5, with a possible D match to TRBD1 (6 bases). Between the trimmed V and J ends, which lost 6 bases and 4 bases, there was a span of 13 bases. Germline V gene sequence: CDR1 MDHEN, CDR2 SYDVKM. CDR3 size: 14 residues. CDR3 coding DNA: TGTGCCAGCAGCTTCGGGACACTAAATCAGCCCCAGCATTTT. Translating it yields CASSFGTLNQPQHF.

The chain uses TRBV5-4 and TRBJ1-5; no clear D. CDR1 and CDR2 from the germline V gene are SGHNT and YYREEE (reference sequence). V shed 5 bases and J shed 7 bases, with 7 bases lying between them. This CDR3 has 11 residues. CDR3 bases: TGTGCCAGCAGGAGGGTCCAGCCCCAGCATTTT. This encodes CASRRVQPQHF.

A few counts support this clone. This chain connects TRBV2 to TRBJ2-2; 9 bases are shared with TRBD1. Trimming at V came to 10 bases and at J to 1 base, leaving 4 bases not matched to a gene. Germline CDR1 reads SNHLY; CDR2 reads FYNNEI. This CDR3 spans 14 amino acids. CDR3 residues: CATGTGLNTGELFF. The CDR3 region has the DNA TGTGCCACCGGGACAGGGTTGAACACCGGGGAGCTGTTTTTT.

The rearrangement joins TRBV21-1 to TRBJ2-5. TRBV21-1 is reported as a pseudogene. The CDR3 length is 14 residues. The CDR3 is CASSKVVREETQYF. The DNA for the CDR3 is TGTGCCAGCAGCAAAGTTGTCAGAGAAGAGACCCAGTACTTC.

The genes are TRBV10-3 and TRBJ1-1; TRBD1 might be the D (5 bases). V gave up 8 bases and J gave up 4 bases, with 11 bases separating them. The length of the CDR3 is 12 residues. Germline values: CDR1 ENHRY, CDR2 SYGVKD. As DNA, the CDR3 is TGTGCCATCGGGGTCGGGGGCACTGAAGCTTTCTTT. Amino acids: CAIGVGGTEAFF.

The chain employs TRBV7-8 and TRBJ2-1; 10 bases are a match to TRBD1. This CDR3 spans 20 amino acids. Germline values: CDR1 SGHVS, CDR2 FQNEAQ. The V segment lost 1 base and the J segment 9 bases; nucleotides outside the gene matches: 21. The CDR3 nucleotides read TGTGCCAGCAGCTTAGGGAGAATACCAACCGGGACAGGGGTACATAGTGAGCAGTTCTTC. Protein sequence: CASSLGRIPTGTGVHSEQFF.

V usage is TRBV19 and J usage is TRBJ2-1; 7 bases match TRBD2. Germline V CDR1 and CDR2: LNHDA, SQIVND (reference sequence). CDR3 length equals 15 residues. With V trimmed by 1 base and J by 8 bases, 8 bases remained unmatched. The CDR3 DNA reads TGTGCCAGTAGTATAGTCAGCGGGAAAGGCTATGAGCAGTTCTTC. Protein product: CASSIVSGKGYEQFF.

This rearrangement joins TRBV6-5 to TRBJ2-7, with 8 bases identical to TRBD2. The CDR3 loop spans 14 amino acids. V trimming: 10 bases; J trimming: 1 base; junction bases outside the gene matches: 9. Germline lookup yields CDR1 MNHEY and CDR2 SVGAGI. CDR3 sequence reads: CAIKERETSYEQYF. In DNA form, the CDR3 reads TGTGCCATCAAAGAGCGGGAGACGTCCTACGAGCAGTACTTC.